The present T cell receptor beta chain was sequenced within a study of CD8+ T cells in alopecia areata. V was shortened by 1 base and J by 6 bases, with 9 bases between the two germline ends. This CDR3 comprises 14 residues. Germline CDR1 is SGHVS and CDR2 is FQNEAQ. Extracted RNA was reverse transcribed into cDNA, the sequencing template. Repertoires were generated with immunoSEQ multiplex PCR, while TCRdb's copy carries only in-frame clones and drops some. The table includes more than 140,000 clones, approximately 90% detected once. By share, this clone counts as medium-sized (0.01 to 0.1%). Treatment defined: oral pan-JAK inhibitor, 5-10 mg twice daily. Peripheral blood samples and lesional scalp punch biopsies were obtained from alopecia areata patients.

The sequenced sample was CD8+ T cells sorted from blood, obtained at week 4, from a patient treated with tofacitinib. This clonotype originated in a human donor with alopecia areata. This chain joins TRBV7-8 and TRBJ2-2, with a tentative D call TRBD2 (6 bases). CDR3 sequence reads: CASSLETGAGELFF. DNA of the CDR3: TGTGCCAGCAGCTTAGAAACGGGGGCCGGGGAGCTGTTTTTT.